This T cell receptor beta chain was identified in a study of blood T cell repertoires in COVID-19. Overall study: From the United States, Italy and Spain came samples of acute and convalescent COVID-19.

Original data processing: How many nucleated cells were present was estimated from reference gene primer amplification. Sequencing used immunoSEQ multiplex PCR; TCRdb keeps in-frame clones, though not all of them. That table supplies the V and J calls and clone size; D and trimming were determined from the DNA. This sample has over 200,000 clones, with 65% to 85% found just once. The CDR3 loop spans 14 amino acids. Germline V CDR1 and CDR2: LNHDA, SQIVND (reference sequence). With 4 bases removed from V and 0 bases from J, the gap between germline ends came to 9 bases. The genes are TRBV19 and TRBJ1-1; D perhaps matches TRBD1 (5 bases). This receptor was identified in a man between 50 and 59 years old with active or convalescent COVID-19. The sample was peripheral blood. The CDR3 reads CASSNRRMNTEAFF. The DNA of the CDR3 is TGTGCCAGTAGTAACAGGCGAATGAACACTGAAGCTTTCTTT.